The source of this T cell receptor beta chain is a study of CD8 T cells in ankylosing spondylitis. V was trimmed by 1 base and J by 0 bases, leaving 4 bases between them. This CDR3 region has 13 residues. Germline values: CDR1 SGHRS, CDR2 YFSETQ. General study results and limits: There were earlier reports of some motif variants in reactive arthritis synovial fluid and blood. Reportedly, disease-linked clones are significantly enriched in ankylosing spondylitis patients' matched synovial fluid.

For TCR beta, libraries came from quantitative 5'-RACE with molecular barcodes. TCRdb itself ran the 5' RACE reads through MiXCR, one entry per CDR3 protein. This table holds roughly 120,000 distinct CDR3 sequences, about 13% found once. This clonotype was observed many times. The antigen is undetermined. The rearrangement links TRBV5-1 to TRBJ1-1; D is unresolved. Sequencing was carried out using blood, either unsorted or a sorted T cell fraction (not recorded which). This sequence was found in a female donor with ankylosing spondylitis or in good health (not recorded which). The chain's CDR3 is CASSLQLNTEAFF. The CDR3 DNA is TGCGCCAGCAGCTTGCAGCTGAACACTGAAGCTTTCTTT.